Described below is a single T cell receptor (beta chain) sequence and its context. One entry per CDR3 protein, called by TCRdb with MiXCR from the 5' RACE reads. The top ten clones hold about 5% of a sample with some 120,000 distinct CDR3 sequences, about 18% of them seen once. These data belong to a study of T-cell memory formation after mild COVID-19. Trimming cost V 5 bases and J 10 bases, with 20 bases left between them. The CDR3 has 14 amino acids. Germline V gene sequence: CDR1 MNHEY, CDR2 SMNVEV (reference sequence). The TCR comes from a man between 18 and 29 years old who had mild COVID-19 (a few samples of this study predate the infection). Cell type and time point are not known. The sequenced material came from PBMCs or a T cell subset sorted from them (not recorded which). V gene TRBV27 combines with J gene TRBJ1-1; tentatively, D is TRBD1 (6 bases). CDR3 nucleotide sequence: TGTGCCAGCAGTCCCAAGGGGGGGAGAGGGCGAGCTTTCTTT. It yields the protein CASSPKGGRGRAFF.